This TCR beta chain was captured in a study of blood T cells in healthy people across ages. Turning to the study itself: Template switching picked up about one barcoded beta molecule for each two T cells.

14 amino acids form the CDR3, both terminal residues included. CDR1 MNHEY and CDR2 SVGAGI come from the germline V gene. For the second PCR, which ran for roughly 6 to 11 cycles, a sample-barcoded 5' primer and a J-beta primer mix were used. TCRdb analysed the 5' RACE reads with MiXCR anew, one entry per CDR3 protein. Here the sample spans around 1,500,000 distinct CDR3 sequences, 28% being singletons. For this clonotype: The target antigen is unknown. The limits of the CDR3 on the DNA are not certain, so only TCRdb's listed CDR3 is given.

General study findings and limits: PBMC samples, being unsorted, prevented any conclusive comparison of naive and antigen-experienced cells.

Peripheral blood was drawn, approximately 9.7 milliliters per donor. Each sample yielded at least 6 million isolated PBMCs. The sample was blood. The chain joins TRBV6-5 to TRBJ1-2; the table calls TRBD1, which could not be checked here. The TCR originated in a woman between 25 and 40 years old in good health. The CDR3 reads CASSFGAGQYGYTF.